What follows are 21 T cell receptor beta chains derived from one specimen sequenced in a study of Ad26.COV2.S vaccination and SARS-CoV-2 variants. This sample's treatment: over 15 received Ad26.COV2.S at low or high dose, single or two shots; 5 received placebo; per-sample allocation not given. Specimen acquisition occurred on day 63 following the initial vaccine or placebo injection. Measured with immunoSEQ multiplex PCR; TCRdb has only the in-frame clones, and not every one. The sample yields 350,000 to 500,000 clones, 75% to 95% seen once. The material sequenced was peripheral blood, taken in a trial of Ad26.COV2.S vaccine versus placebo. These receptors were collected from a person between 18 and 65 years old who received the Ad26.COV2.S COVID-19 vaccine or a placebo.

This chain uses TRBV28 with TRBJ2-1; 8 bases are shared with TRBD2. This CDR3 has 15 residues. V shed 5 bases and J 8 bases; nucleotides not matched to a gene: 11. CDR1 is MDHEN and CDR2 is SYDVKM in the germline V gene. CDR3 sequence (DNA): TGTGCCAGCAGTCCTACTAGCGGTTTTTTGTATGAGCAGTTCTTC. Translating it yields CASSPTSGFLYEQFF.

V is TRBV27 and J is TRBJ2-7; 8 positions agree with TRBD1. From germline, CDR1 is MNHEY and CDR2 SMNVEV (reference sequence). The CDR3 runs to 21 residues. V shed 7 bases, J shed 5 bases, and the junction held 31 bases outside the gene matches. CDR3 bases: TGTGCCAGCACCCAGGCGGGGACAGGCGGTGTAAAGGCCCCACCGATGGACGAGCAGTACTTC. It codes for CASTQAGTGGVKAPPMDEQYF.

The chain has TRBV6-5 and TRBJ2-1, with TRBD2 matching over 7 bases. This CDR3 contains 12 residues. The V segment lost 4 bases and the J segment 15 bases; nucleotides outside the gene matches: 9. CDR1 is MNHEY and CDR2 is SVGAGI in the germline V gene. CDR3 nucleotides: TGTGCCAGCAGTTGGGCCAGCGGGGATGTGTTCTTC. Its protein product is CASSWASGDVFF.

The chain links TRBV2 to TRBJ1-2, with 7 bases fitting TRBD1. With 6 bases clipped from V and 5 bases from J, the junction kept 12 bases outside the gene matches. The length of the CDR3 is 15 residues. Germline values: CDR1 SNHLY, CDR2 FYNNEI. The CDR3 DNA reads TGTGCCAGCAGCTACCCCGACAGGGCAAATTATGGCTACACCTTC. Its translation: CASSYPDRANYGYTF.

This clone was counted a single time. V gene TRBV7-8 combines with J gene TRBJ1-4, with D possibly matching TRBD1 (6 bases). The length of the CDR3 is 16 residues. Trimming left V 6 bases short and J 7 bases short, with 21 bases between. Germline V gene lookup returns CDR1 SGHVS and CDR2 FQNEAQ. CDR3 amino acids: CASREGFLSGVEKLFF. The DNA of the CDR3 is TGTGCCAGCAGGGAGGGCTTTTTGTCAGGGGTTGAAAAACTGTTTTTT.

The rearrangement joins TRBV18 to TRBJ2-3, with unresolved D. Germline lookup yields CDR1 KGHSH and CDR2 LQKENI. Trimming removed 4 bases from V and 0 bases from J, with 11 bases in between. This CDR3 region has 15 residues. The CDR3 nucleotides are TGTGCCAGCTCACTACCTGGGGTTAGCACAGATACGCAGTATTTT. It is translated as CASSLPGVSTDTQYF.

CDR3 DNA: TGTGCCAGCAGCCTAAGGCAGGACCGCTATGGCTACACCTTC. This codes for CASSLRQDRYGYTF. V usage is TRBV14 and J usage is TRBJ1-2; D is ambiguous. Germline V gene data show CDR1 as SGHDN and CDR2 as FVKESK. This CDR3 region has 14 residues. Trimming cost V 4 bases and J 4 bases, with 13 bases left between them.

V and J are TRBV4-3 and TRBJ1-6; 7 bases match TRBD1. Germline V gene data show CDR1 as LGHNA and CDR2 as YSLEER. This CDR3 is 17 amino acids long. The junction had 13 bases not matched to a gene; V was cut back by 4 bases and J by 7 bases. The CDR3 protein is CASSPMRGGMGNSPLHF. The CDR3 nucleotides read TGCGCCAGCAGCCCCATGAGAGGGGGCATGGGGAATTCACCCCTCCACTTT.

In DNA, the CDR3 is TGTGCCAGCAGTTCATATACAGGGGACTTATACAATGAGCAGTTCTTC. Amino acids: CASSSYTGDLYNEQFF. This rearrangement joins TRBV27 to TRBJ2-1, with a possible D match to TRBD1 (7 bases). Between the trimmed V and J ends, which lost 4 bases and 4 bases, there was a span of 17 bases. The CDR3 is 16 amino acids. Looked up from germline, CDR1 is MNHEY and CDR2 is SMNVEV (reference sequence).

This clone has just one count. This chain connects TRBV4-3 to TRBJ2-6; tentatively, D is TRBD1 or TRBD2 (5 bases each). The CDR3 spans 20 residues. The V end was cut by 0 bases, the J end by 1 base, with 19 bases between. Germline CDR1 reads LGHNA; CDR2 reads YSLEER. CDR3 sequence reads: CASSQDPAAGTGSGANVLTF. The CDR3 coding sequence is TGCGCCAGCAGCCAAGATCCAGCGGCAGGGACGGGATCTGGGGCCAACGTCCTGACTTTC.

This clone came up once. The chain recombines TRBV6-5 with TRBJ1-6; possibly TRBD1 for D (5 bases). V was trimmed by 2 bases and J by 7 bases, leaving 12 bases between them. The CDR3 length is 15 residues. Per germline, CDR1 MNHEY and CDR2 SVGAGI. The CDR3 loop is CASSYEGTENSPLHF. The CDR3 nucleotides read TGTGCCAGCAGTTACGAGGGGACCGAGAATTCACCCCTCCACTTT.

The rearrangement links TRBV30 to TRBJ1-1; 7 nucleotides agree with TRBD1. There are 13 residues in the CDR3. Looked up from germline, CDR1 is GTSNPN and CDR2 is SVGIG (reference sequence). The V segment lost 6 bases and the J segment 3 bases; nucleotides outside the gene matches: 7. The CDR3 region is CACRQGSYTEAFF. CDR3 bases: TGTGCCTGCAGACAGGGCTCTTACACTGAAGCTTTCTTT.

This chain uses TRBV7-8 with TRBJ2-1; 12 bases match TRBD1. With 7 bases clipped from V and 7 bases from J, the junction kept 8 bases outside the gene matches. Germline CDR1 and CDR2: SGHVS and FQNEAQ. This CDR3 is built from 15 residues. The CDR3 DNA reads TGTGCCAGCAACCCGGGACAGGGGGCGCGGAATGAGCAGTTCTTC. As protein: CASNPGQGARNEQFF.

The chain carries TRBV6-6 and TRBJ2-3; 7 bases line up with TRBD1. Germline V gene sequence: CDR1 MNHNY, CDR2 SVGAGI (reference sequence). With V trimmed by 6 bases and J by 2 bases, 5 bases remained unmatched. This CDR3 spans 14 amino acids. The CDR3 sequence is CASRTTGITDTQYF. The CDR3 nucleotides read TGTGCCAGCAGGACGACAGGGATCACAGATACGCAGTATTTT.

This chain connects TRBV10-3 to TRBJ2-2; 7 bases map to TRBD2. CDR3 size: 12 residues. Losses at the gene ends were 10 bases for V and 6 bases for J; bases not matched to a gene: 5. Germline loops: CDR1 ENHRY, CDR2 SYGVKD. CDR3 nucleotide sequence: TGTGCCACTCATCGGGAGGCCGGGGAGCTGTTTTTT. It translates to CATHREAGELFF.

This rearrangement joins TRBV10-3 to TRBJ1-1; D uncertain. The CDR3 spans 12 residues. CDR1 is ENHRY, CDR2 SYGVKD, per germline. V gave up 3 bases and J gave up 1 base, with 3 bases separating them. Here the CDR3 DNA reads TGTGCCATCAGTGAAGGGAACACTGAAGCTTTCTTT. Its protein product is CAISEGNTEAFF.

The chain combines TRBV7-8 with TRBJ2-7; D not certain. The CDR3 covers 18 residues. Germline CDR1 reads SGHVS; CDR2 reads FQNEAQ. V lost 2 bases, J lost 3 bases, and 23 bases lay in between. Here the CDR3 reads CASSLYYAETALLYEQYF. CDR3 DNA sequence: TGTGCCAGCAGCTTATACTACGCCGAGACGGCCCTTCTCTACGAGCAGTACTTC.

The chain links TRBV6-5 to TRBJ2-7; 7 nucleotides align to TRBD1. The CDR3 extends over 14 amino acids. V lost 6 bases and J lost 3; bases outside the gene matches: 8. CDR1 is MNHEY, CDR2 SVGAGI, per germline. Written as DNA, the CDR3 is TGTGCCAGCAGACACCCCCGGGACAGCTACGAGCAGTACTTC. Protein product: CASRHPRDSYEQYF.

This chain connects TRBV24-1 to TRBJ2-7, with TRBD2 matching 10 bases. V was clipped by 7 bases and J by 3 bases; unmatched bases: 5. The CDR3 runs 14 residues. CDR1 and CDR2 from the germline V gene are KGHDR and SFDVKD. The CDR3 spells CATSPSGSIYEQYF. The CDR3 bases are TGTGCCACCAGCCCTAGCGGGAGTATCTACGAGCAGTACTTC.

The gene calls are TRBV4-1 and TRBJ2-1; possible D gene TRBD1, 6 bases. The CDR3 sequence is 15 residues long. Trimming removed 1 base at V and 7 bases at J, with 14 bases between. Germline CDR1 and CDR2: MGHRA and YSYEKL. The CDR3 coding sequence is TGCGCCAGCAGCCAAGGACAGGTCGCTATTAATGAGCAGTTCTTC. This codes for CASSQGQVAINEQFF.

V is TRBV6-5 and J is TRBJ2-1; 7 bases map to TRBD2. CDR3 size: 15 residues. V lost 6 bases and J lost 0; bases outside the gene matches: 5. Germline V gives CDR1 MNHEY, CDR2 SVGAGI. The chain's CDR3 is CASSLSGDSYNEQFF. DNA for the CDR3: TGTGCCAGCAGCCTCAGCGGGGACTCCTACAATGAGCAGTTCTTC.